A single sample gave rise to the 30 T cell receptor beta chains below, sequenced in a study of T cell repertoires in cytomegalovirus infection. MiXCR, applied by TCRdb to the reads, yields one record per CDR3 protein. The table has 500,000 or so distinct CDR3 sequences, more than 15% seen once. The sequenced material came from CD8+ T cells from PBMCs. These receptors all come from a human donor in good health (CMV status not recorded). Some clones in this sample may be carry-over from other donors' samples.

This clonotype was recorded many times. Mismatch with germline at one junction end may stem from a read error. This chain joins TRBV7-7 and TRBJ2-1, with D hard to call. Germline V gene lookup returns CDR1 SSHAT and CDR2 FNYEAQ (reference sequence). There are 14 residues in the CDR3. CDR3 sequence (DNA): TGTGCTAGCAGCTTGGAGTTTAGTGGTTATGAGCAGTTCTTC. Translating it yields CASSLEFSGYEQFF.

This clonotype has only a few counts. The chain combines TRBV28 with TRBJ1-1; TRBD1 aligns across 9 bases. J was trimmed by 5 bases and V by 6 bases; bases with no gene match: 10. This CDR3 is 15 amino acids long. Germline values: CDR1 MDHEN, CDR2 SYDVKM. DNA of the CDR3: TGTGCCAGCAGCATCCCCCCTGACAGGGGGACTGAAGCTTTCTTT. Translated, it gives CASSIPPDRGTEAFF.

In its sample, this clonotype was seen many times. This sequence joins TRBV7-9 and TRBJ1-3; D is uncertain. Deletions cut 1 base from V and 0 bases from J, with 7 bases between. There are 15 residues in the CDR3. Germline V CDR1 and CDR2: SEHNR, FQNEAQ (reference sequence). This chain's CDR3 is CASSLVEGSGNTIYF. In DNA form, the CDR3 reads TGTGCCAGCAGCTTAGTGGAGGGCTCTGGAAACACCATATATTTT.

Comments on this clonotype: The junction departs from the called germline gene at one end, perhaps through a read error. The rearrangement links TRBV7-3 to TRBJ2-2; 11 bases agree with TRBD2. Germline V gene data show CDR1 as SGHTA and CDR2 as FQGTGA. The CDR3 extends over 16 amino acids. In DNA form, the CDR3 reads TGTGCCAGCAGCGGGGCTAGCGGGAGGATCAGCGGGGAGCTGTATTTT. Translating gives CASSGASGRISGELYF. Supplemented by reference TRBV7-3 and TRBJ2-2, the full variable domain reads GAGVSQTPSNKVTEKGKYVELRCDPISGHTALYWYRQSLGQGPEFLIYFQGTGAADDSGLPNDRFFAVRPEGSVSTLKIQRTERGDSAVYLCASSGASGRISGELYFGEGSRLTVL.

This clonotype was seen a handful of times. This chain links TRBV15 with TRBJ2-7; TRBD2 agrees at 7 bases. V gave up 5 bases and J gave up 6 bases; unmatched junction bases: 1. The CDR3 is 11 residues long. Germline CDR1 LNHNV, CDR2 YYDKDF (reference sequence). CDR3 in amino acids: CATSGGGEQYF. CDR3 DNA: TGTGCCACCAGCGGGGGGGGCGAGCAGTACTTC.

This clonotype has more than one count but fewer than ten. V is TRBV6-1 and J is TRBJ2-7, with 8 bases matching TRBD1. The germline gives CDR1 MNHNS, CDR2 SASEGT. CDR3 length equals 15 residues. The V and J ends lost 5 bases and 2 bases, in that order; junction bases with no gene match: 8. In DNA form, the CDR3 reads TGTGCCAGCAGTTTCCTGAACAGGGGGGCCTACGAGCAGTACTTC. Translating it yields CASSFLNRGAYEQYF.

In this sample, this clonotype turned up many times. The rearrangement joins TRBV7-9 to TRBJ2-1; D might be TRBD2 (6 bases). V was pared by 5 bases and J by 4 bases, with 21 bases between. The CDR3 sequence is 17 residues long. CDR1 and CDR2 from the germline V gene are SEHNR and FQNEAQ (reference sequence). The CDR3 DNA reads TGTGCCAGCAGCGGGCCGGGGGAGGCGGCGGATTACAATGAGCAGTTCTTC. Translated: CASSGPGEAADYNEQFF.

As for this clonotype: The junction departs from the called germline gene at one end, perhaps through a read error. This chain links TRBV7-3 with TRBJ1-5; no definite D call. This CDR3 has 13 amino acids. Germline-derived CDR1 and CDR2 are SGHTA and FQGTGA. The CDR3 reads CSSSLGFNQPQHF. In nucleotides, the CDR3 is TGTTCCAGCAGCTTAGGGTTCAATCAGCCCCAGCATTTT.

The V and J genes are TRBV27 and TRBJ2-1; D gene unclear. Germline assignment: CDR1 MNHEY and CDR2 SMNVEV (reference sequence). This CDR3 spans 14 amino acids. Trimming shortened V by 3 bases and J by 5 bases, and 11 bases separated the two germline ends. DNA for the CDR3: TGTGCCAGCAGTTTGCCAGGCGATCACAATGAGCAGTTCTTC. This translates into CASSLPGDHNEQFF.

This clonotype was recorded at least ten times. The CDR3 is CASSSHENLRQPWVNQPQHF. The DNA for the CDR3 is TGTGCCAGTAGTTCCCACGAGAATCTAAGACAGCCCTGGGTCAATCAGCCCCAGCATTTT. J is TRBJ1-5 and V is TRBV19, with a weak D call TRBD1 (5 bases). Trimming cost V 5 bases and J 3 bases, with 29 bases left between them. This CDR3 is 20 amino acids long. Germline CDR1 LNHDA, CDR2 SQIVND (reference sequence).

The chain couples TRBV15 to TRBJ1-4, with 8 bases that match TRBD1. With V trimmed by 8 bases and J by 6 bases, 8 bases remained unmatched. Germline lookup yields CDR1 LNHNV and CDR2 YYDKDF (reference sequence). This CDR3 contains 14 residues. As DNA, the CDR3 is TGTGCCACCCAACGGACAGGGTCGGATGAAAAACTGTTTTTT. Encoded protein: CATQRTGSDEKLFF.

This clonotype was counted ten times or more. The chain employs TRBV7-9 and TRBJ2-3; TRBD1 matches 7 bases. The CDR3 is made up of 15 amino acids. V trimming: 5 bases; J trimming: 3 bases; junction bases outside the gene matches: 8. Germline V lookup: CDR1 SEHNR, CDR2 FQNEAQ (reference sequence). The CDR3 loop is CASSPNRGGTDTQYF. CDR3 nucleotides: TGTGCCAGCAGCCCGAACAGGGGTGGGACAGATACGCAGTATTTT.

In its sample, this clonotype was seen once. Being one base from a much bigger clone, this may be a read error. In this CDR3 the conserved last residue, phenylalanine or tryptophan, is missing, so a read error is likely. The chain combines TRBV6-5 with TRBJ1-2; no clear D gene. CDR1 and CDR2 from the germline V gene are MNHEY and SVGAGI. This CDR3 is 14 amino acids long. V gave up 6 bases and J gave up 4 bases, with 15 bases separating them. CDR3 bases: TGTGCCAGCAGCGGGTCTGGGAGCGGCTATGGCTACACCTTA. Protein product: CASSGSGSGYGYTL.

This clonotype came up many times. CDR3 DNA: TGTGCCAGCAGTGCGGACAGGGCTAGCACAGATACGCAGTATTTT. Amino acids: CASSADRASTDTQYF. This rearrangement joins TRBV6-8 to TRBJ2-3; 8 nucleotides align to TRBD1. V was pared by 5 bases and J by 0 bases, with 4 bases of the junction left unmatched. The CDR3 contains 15 residues. The germline V gene has CDR1 MNHGY and CDR2 SAAAGT.

At least ten counts were recorded for this clonotype. DNA of the CDR3: TGTGCCACCAGTGATTTGGTCTTCGGACTCTCTCGCCCCAGCAGTTGCTCCTACGAGCAGTACTTC. Translated: CATSDLVFGLSRPSSCSYEQYF. V is TRBV24-1 and J is TRBJ2-7, with a possible D match to TRBD2 (5 bases). Germline V gives CDR1 KGHDR, CDR2 SFDVKD. V lost 0 bases, J lost 0 bases, and 29 bases lay in between. The CDR3 extends over 22 amino acids.

This clonotype was observed many times. The J gene is TRBJ1-5, the V gene TRBV12-5; D is ambiguous. This CDR3 is built from 13 residues. CDR1 is LGHNT, CDR2 FRNRAP, per germline. V lost 6 bases, J lost 4 bases, and 10 bases lay in between. In nucleotides, the CDR3 is TGTGCTAGTGGCTTTAGGGTGAATCAGCCCCAGCATTTT. This sequence encodes CASGFRVNQPQHF.

Written as DNA, the CDR3 is TGTGCCAGCAGTTTGGACGAGCCGAACCTAAATCAGCCCCAGCATTTT. It codes for CASSLDEPNLNQPQHF. The J gene is TRBJ1-5, the V gene TRBV2; D not resolved. This CDR3 has 16 residues. Germline CDR1 and CDR2: SNHLY and FYNNEI. V was pared by 5 bases and J by 4 bases, with 18 bases between. The full variable domain, in which reference TRBV2 and TRBJ1-5 provide the parts outside the CDR3, is EPEVTQTPSHQVTQMGQEVILRCVPISNHLYFYWYRQILGQKVEFLVSFYNNEISEKSEIFDDQFSVERPDGSNFTLKIRSTKLEDSAMYFCASSLDEPNLNQPQHFGDGTRLSIL.

Details on this clonotype: This may stem from a read error, because a much larger clone lies one nucleotide away. This chain joins TRBV7-2 and TRBJ2-1, with 8 bases fitting TRBD2. Germline CDR1 SGHTA, CDR2 FQGNSA. The CDR3 consists of 15 residues. The CDR3: CASSPSSGSRDEQSF. For the CDR3, the DNA is TGTGCCAGCAGCCCCTCTAGCGGGTCAAGGGATGAGCAGTCCTTC.

The J gene is TRBJ1-2, the V gene TRBV15; a weak D match, TRBD1 (5 bases). Trimming removed 0 bases at V and 7 bases at J, with 15 bases between. CDR1 and CDR2 (germline): LNHNV, YYDKDF (reference sequence). The CDR3 contains 15 residues. This CDR3 is CATSRDRLDIAGYTF. The DNA for the CDR3 is TGTGCCACCAGCAGAGATCGGTTGGACATAGCTGGCTACACCTTC.

This sequence joins TRBV27 and TRBJ2-7; a possible D gene is TRBD2 (5 bases). The CDR3 runs to 13 residues. Trimming removed 5 bases from V and 2 bases from J, with 10 bases in between. CDR1 is MNHEY, CDR2 SMNVEV, per germline (reference sequence). CDR3 coding DNA: TGTGCCAGCAGTGCGGGCCTCGCCTACGAGCAGTACTTC. Its translation is CASSAGLAYEQYF.

This clonotype was found many times. This sequence joins TRBV19 and TRBJ1-5; D unclear. The CDR3 is 15 residues long. The germline CDR1 and CDR2 sequences are LNHDA and SQIVND (reference sequence). The V and J ends lost 5 bases and 1 base respectively, with 12 bases between them. The CDR3: CASSLSRRSNQPQHF. DNA of the CDR3: TGTGCCAGTAGTCTCTCGCGTCGGAGCAATCAGCCCCAGCATTTT.

In this sample, this clonotype turned up many times. The genes are TRBV12-3 or TRBV12-4 and TRBJ2-7; 7 bases are a match to TRBD1. V trimming: 5 bases; J trimming: 4 bases; junction bases outside the gene matches: 11. This CDR3 region has 15 residues. The CDR3 DNA sequence: TGTGCCAGCAGTCTACACGGTACAGGGGTATACGAGCAGTACTTC. Translation: CASSLHGTGVYEQYF.

The V gene is TRBV27, the J gene TRBJ2-1; no definite D call. The V end was cut by 4 bases, the J end by 0 bases, with 10 bases between. CDR3 length: 15 residues. CDR1 is MNHEY and CDR2 is SMNVEV in the germline V gene (reference sequence). The CDR3 loop reads CASSSTVASYNEQFF. The CDR3 DNA sequence: TGTGCCAGCAGTTCTACGGTGGCCTCCTACAATGAGCAGTTCTTC.

This clonotype was counted between two and nine times. The CDR3 loop reads CASSSTLAGGLTDTQYF. The CDR3 nucleotides read TGTGCCAGCAGCTCCACATTAGCGGGAGGGTTAACAGATACGCAGTATTTT. The genes are TRBV7-3 and TRBJ2-3, with TRBD2 matching 11 bases. Germline values: CDR1 SGHTA, CDR2 FQGTGA. CDR3 length: 17 residues. V was pared by 4 bases and J by 3 bases, with 9 bases of the junction left unmatched.

The rearrangement links TRBV5-1 to TRBJ2-1; tentative D call: TRBD2 (6 bases). The CDR3 loop spans 15 amino acids. The ends were cut back, 7 bases at V and 3 bases at J, with 17 bases in the middle. CDR1 is SGHRS, CDR2 YFSETQ, per germline. The DNA of the CDR3 is TGCGCCAGCGATAGGGCGGGATCGGTCTACAATGAGCAGTTCTTC. As protein: CASDRAGSVYNEQFF.

The chain is built from TRBV20-1 and TRBJ2-3; no clear D. V was trimmed by 1 base and J by 0 bases, leaving 11 bases between them. The CDR3 totals 15 residues. Germline V lookup: CDR1 DFQATT, CDR2 SNEGSKA (reference sequence). CDR3 coding DNA: TGCAGTGCTAGAGTGCCACTATCTAGCACAGATACGCAGTATTTT. Its protein is CSARVPLSSTDTQYF.

Concerning this clonotype itself: Possible read error: a much larger clone is one base away. It is likely a read error, because the conserved phenylalanine at the end of the CDR3 is missing. This chain connects TRBV19 to TRBJ1-2; the D gene is possibly TRBD1 (6 bases). CDR1 LNHDA and CDR2 SQIVND come from the germline V gene (reference sequence). The CDR3 covers 18 residues. V lost 5 bases to trimming and J lost 5 bases, with 27 bases between them. CDR3 coding DNA: TGTGCCAGTAGTCCCAATGTGAGACGACAGACAGGTCCATATGGCTACACCTTA. This encodes CASSPNVRRQTGPYGYTL.

Worth noting for this clonotype: A much bigger clone sits one base away, suggesting this may be a read error. The gene calls are TRBV2 and TRBJ2-7, with a weak D call TRBD1 (5 bases). Germline-derived CDR1 and CDR2 are SNHLY and FYNNEI. This CDR3 has 15 residues. As DNA, the CDR3 is TGTGCCTGCAGTGAAATTAGTGGGGCGGACTACGAGCAGTACTTC. This sequence encodes CACSEISGADYEQYF.

Many counts were recorded for this clonotype. The chain has TRBV11-2 and TRBJ2-1, with 10 bases lining up with TRBD2. This CDR3 spans 16 amino acids. CDR1 is SGHAT, CDR2 FQNNGV, per germline. Losses at the gene ends were 1 base for V and 10 bases for J; bases not matched to a gene: 10. The CDR3 bases are TGTGCCAGCAGCTTAGGCCCCGGGCTAGCGGGGGCGGAGCAGTTCTTC. Its translation is CASSLGPGLAGAEQFF.

J is TRBJ2-5 and V is TRBV7-8; D ambiguous. Trimming cost V 4 bases and J 2 bases, with 14 bases left between them. There are 15 residues in the CDR3. Germline V gene lookup returns CDR1 SGHVS and CDR2 FQNEAQ. The CDR3 protein is CASSSREQIQETQYF. CDR3 nucleotide sequence: TGTGCCAGCAGCTCCCGTGAACAGATACAAGAGACCCAGTACTTC. The entire variable domain, with the rest obtained from reference TRBV7-8 and TRBJ2-5, is as follows: GAGVSQSPRYKVAKRGQDVALRCDPISGHVSLFWYQQALGQGPEFLTYFQNEAQLDKSGLPSDRFFAERPEGSVSTLKIQRTQQEDSAVYLCASSSREQIQETQYFGPGTRLLVL.